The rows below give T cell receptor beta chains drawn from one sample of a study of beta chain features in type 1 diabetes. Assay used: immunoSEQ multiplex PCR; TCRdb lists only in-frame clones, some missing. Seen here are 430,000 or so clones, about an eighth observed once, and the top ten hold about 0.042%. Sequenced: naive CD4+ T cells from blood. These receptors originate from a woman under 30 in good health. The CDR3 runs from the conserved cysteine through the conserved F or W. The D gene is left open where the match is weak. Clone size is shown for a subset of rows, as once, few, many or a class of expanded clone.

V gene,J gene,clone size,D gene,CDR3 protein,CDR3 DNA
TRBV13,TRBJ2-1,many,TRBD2,CASSARLAGVREQFF,TGTGCCAGCAGCGCCCGACTAGCGGGAGTAAGAGAGCAGTTCTTC
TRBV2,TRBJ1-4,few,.,CASSELSRGNEKLFF,TGTGCCAGCAGTGAACTCTCCAGGGGCAATGAAAAACTGTTTTTT
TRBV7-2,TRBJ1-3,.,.,CASSPSAAGNTIYF,TGTGCCAGCAGCCCCAGTGCTGCTGGAAACACCATATATTTT
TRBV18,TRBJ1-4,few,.,CASSPTATNEKLFF,TGTGCCAGCTCACCGACGGCAACTAATGAAAAACTGTTTTTT
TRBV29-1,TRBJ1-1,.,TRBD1,CSVSVTGGWGTEAFF,TGCAGCGTTTCCGTTACAGGGGGCTGGGGCACTGAAGCTTTCTTT
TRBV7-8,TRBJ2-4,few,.,CASSHNGLKVDIQYF,TGTGCCAGCAGCCACAACGGCCTAAAAGTAGACATTCAGTACTTC
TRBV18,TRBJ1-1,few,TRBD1,CASSQSSGTGLTEAFF,TGTGCCAGCTCACAGTCCTCCGGGACAGGGCTAACTGAAGCTTTCTTT
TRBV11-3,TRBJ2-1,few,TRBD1,CASSTRTGGLNEQFF,TGTGCCAGCAGCACTCGGACAGGGGGCCTCAATGAGCAGTTCTTC
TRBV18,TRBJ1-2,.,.,CASSNDGTPEGYTF,TGTGCCAGCTCAAATGACGGGACACCCGAAGGCTACACCTTC
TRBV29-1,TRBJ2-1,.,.,CSARNRSRDNEQFF,TGCAGCGCTAGAAACAGGAGTAGGGACAATGAGCAGTTCTTC
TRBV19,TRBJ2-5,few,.,CASSRLGMETQYF,TGTGCCAGTAGTAGGTTGGGGATGGAGACCCAGTACTTC
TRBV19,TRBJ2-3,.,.,CASSRQTTDTQYF,TGTGCCAGTAGCCGACAGACCACAGATACGCAGTATTTT
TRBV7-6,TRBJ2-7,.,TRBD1,CASSLLQGASNEQYF,TGTGCCAGCAGCTTACTACAGGGGGCGTCTAACGAGCAGTACTTC
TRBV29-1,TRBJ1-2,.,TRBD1,CSAPTQGAANYGYTF,TGCAGCGCACCCACACAGGGGGCGGCGAACTATGGCTACACCTTC
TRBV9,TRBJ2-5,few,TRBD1,CASSPRTGIQETQYF,TGTGCCAGCAGCCCGCGGACAGGGATCCAAGAGACCCAGTACTTC
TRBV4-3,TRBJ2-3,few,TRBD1,CASSQGGQGTDTQYF,TGCGCCAGCAGCCAAGGGGGACAGGGGACAGATACGCAGTATTTT
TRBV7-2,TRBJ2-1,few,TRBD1,CASSLAQGSYNEQFF,TGTGCCAGCAGCTTAGCACAGGGGTCCTACAATGAGCAGTTCTTC
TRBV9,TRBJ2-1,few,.,CASSALNEQFF,TGTGCCAGCAGCGCACTAAATGAGCAGTTCTTC
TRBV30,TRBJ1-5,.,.,CAWSLGGGQPQHF,TGTGCCTGGAGTTTGGGGGGGGGTCAGCCCCAGCATTTT
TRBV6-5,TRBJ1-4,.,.,CASRLGPDREKLFF,TGTGCCAGCAGACTGGGCCCGGACCGGGAAAAACTGTTTTTT
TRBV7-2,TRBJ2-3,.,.,CASSFSGADTQYF,TGTGCCAGCAGCTTTTCTGGGGCAGATACGCAGTATTTT
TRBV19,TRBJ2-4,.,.,CASSIDLNIQYF,TGTGCCAGTAGTATAGATTTAAACATTCAGTACTTC
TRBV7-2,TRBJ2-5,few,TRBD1,CASSYGDRGYQETQYF,TGTGCCAGCAGCTACGGAGACAGGGGGTACCAAGAGACCCAGTACTTC
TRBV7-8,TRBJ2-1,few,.,CASSFSYNEQFF,TGTGCCAGCAGCTTTTCCTACAATGAGCAGTTCTTC
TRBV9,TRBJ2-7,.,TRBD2,CASSASGTSFYEQYF,TGTGCCAGCAGCGCGTCCGGGACTAGCTTCTACGAGCAGTACTTC
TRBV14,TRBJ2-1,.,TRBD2,CASSHYSGTINNEQFF,TGTGCCAGCAGCCATTACTCCGGGACTATAAACAATGAGCAGTTCTTC
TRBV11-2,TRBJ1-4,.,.,CASSLNRGAGEKLFF,TGTGCCAGCAGCCTCAACCGGGGTGCGGGCGAAAAACTGTTTTTT
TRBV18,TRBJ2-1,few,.,CASSPGQHFEQFF,TGTGCCAGCTCACCAGGGCAGCACTTTGAGCAGTTCTTC
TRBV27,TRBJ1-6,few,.,CASSSDGRGNSPLHF,TGTGCCAGCAGTTCCGACGGACGGGGGAATTCACCCCTCCACTTT
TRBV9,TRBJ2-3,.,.,CASSVAGDRTDTQYF,TGTGCCAGCAGCGTAGCGGGAGACCGCACAGATACGCAGTATTTT
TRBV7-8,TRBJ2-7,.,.,CASSSTRLTGSSYEQYF,TGTGCCAGCAGCTCAACCAGATTGACAGGTAGCTCCTACGAGCAGTACTTC
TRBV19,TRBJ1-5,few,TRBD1,CASSLHRGQVAQPQHF,TGTGCCAGTAGCCTACACAGGGGGCAGGTGGCTCAGCCCCAGCATTTT
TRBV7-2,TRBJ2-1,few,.,CASSLVRQQFF,TGTGCCAGCAGCTTAGTACGCCAGCAGTTCTTC
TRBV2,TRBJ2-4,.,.,CASSPRGLAKNIQYF,TGTGCCAGCAGTCCCCGCGGGTTGGCCAAAAACATTCAGTACTTC
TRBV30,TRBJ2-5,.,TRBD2,CAWNQGGVQTQYF,TGTGCCTGGAACCAGGGAGGGGTGCAGACCCAGTACTTC
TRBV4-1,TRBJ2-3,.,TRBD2,CASRFTSGGASDTQYF,TGCGCCAGCAGGTTCACTAGCGGGGGGGCCTCGGATACGCAGTATTTT
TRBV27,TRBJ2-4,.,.,CASSSRDDAKNIQYF,TGTGCCAGCAGTTCCCGAGACGATGCCAAAAACATTCAGTACTTC
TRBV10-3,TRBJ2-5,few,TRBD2,CASGLAGTAQETQYF,TGTGCCTCCGGCCTAGCGGGGACCGCTCAAGAGACCCAGTACTTC
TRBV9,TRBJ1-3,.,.,CASSVSVFSGNTIYF,TGTGCCAGCAGCGTATCCGTGTTCTCTGGAAACACCATATATTTT
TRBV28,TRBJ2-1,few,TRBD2,CASSLGSAGGQNEQFF,TGTGCCAGCAGTTTAGGATCAGCGGGGGGGCAGAATGAGCAGTTCTTC
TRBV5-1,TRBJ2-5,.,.,CASSFGPGETQYF,TGCGCCAGCAGCTTTGGCCCGGGAGAGACCCAGTACTTC